This entry features one T cell receptor beta chain sequence. Its antigen is not known. This record belongs to a study of glioma-infiltrating T cells after dendritic cell vaccination. Study-level information: Autologous tumor lysate was loaded overnight onto monocyte-derived dendritic cells grown seven days with IL-4 and GM-CSF.

As for time point: after dendritic cell vaccination, including at tumor progression/relapse. None of the glioblastoma patients had an isocitrate dehydrogenase mutation. Study-wide results and limits: The cohort had few patients with full blood and tumor sets.

The CDR3 spans 14 residues. The ends lost 5 bases at V and 0 bases at J; junction bases unmatched: 3. Germline V gene lookup returns CDR1 SGHTA and CDR2 FQGTGA. Using immunoSEQ multiplex PCR, the repertoire was profiled, and TCRdb retains in-frame clones only, with some absent. The sample has about 99,000 clones; 80% are singletons. The origin of this receptor is a human donor with glioblastoma. This sequence joins TRBV7-3 and TRBJ1-1; 7 bases fit TRBD1. The input for sequencing was blood, taken after dendritic cell vaccination. CDR3 in DNA: TGTGCCAGCAGCCCACAGGGGATGAACACTGAAGCTTTCTTT. This translates into CASSPQGMNTEAFF. The full variable domain, in which reference TRBV7-3 and TRBJ1-1 provide the parts outside the CDR3, is GAGVSQTPSNKVTEKGKYVELRCDPISGHTALYWYRQSLGQGPEFLIYFQGTGAADDSGLPNDRFFAVRPEGSVSTLKIQRTERGDSAVYLCASSPQGMNTEAFFGQGTRLTVV.